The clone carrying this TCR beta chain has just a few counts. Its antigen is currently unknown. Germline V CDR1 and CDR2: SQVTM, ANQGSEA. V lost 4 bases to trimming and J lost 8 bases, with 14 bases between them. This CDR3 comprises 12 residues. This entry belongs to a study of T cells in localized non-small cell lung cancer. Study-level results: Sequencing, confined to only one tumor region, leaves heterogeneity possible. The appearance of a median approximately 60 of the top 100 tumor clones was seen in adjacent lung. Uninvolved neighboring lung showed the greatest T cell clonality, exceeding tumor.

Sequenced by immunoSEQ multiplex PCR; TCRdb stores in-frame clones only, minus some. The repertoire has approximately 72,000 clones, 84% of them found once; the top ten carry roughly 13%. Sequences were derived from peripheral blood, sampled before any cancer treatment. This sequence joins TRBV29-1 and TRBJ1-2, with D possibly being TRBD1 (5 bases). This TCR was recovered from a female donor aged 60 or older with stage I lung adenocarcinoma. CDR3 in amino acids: CSVVGGRGGYTF. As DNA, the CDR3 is TGCAGCGTTGTGGGCGGGAGGGGCGGCTACACCTTC. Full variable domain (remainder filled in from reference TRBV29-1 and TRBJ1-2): SAVISQKPSRDICQRGTSLTIQCQVDSQVTMMFWYRQQPGQSLTLIATANQGSEATYESGFVIDKFPISRPNLTFSTLTVSNMSPEDSSIYLCSVVGGRGGYTFGSGTRLTVV.